This entry describes one T cell receptor beta chain. The antigen it recognizes is unknown. Base qualities are not at hand, and no much larger clone is one base apart. In the same sample, other DNA sequences code for this CDR3. Whole blood was collected in K2EDTA tubes by collaborating institutions according to the institutions' own protocols. Collaborator samples were shipped for TCRbeta analysis as frozen whole blood, isolated PBMCs, or DNA extracted from either sample type. TCRbeta CDR3 regions were amplified from genomic DNA by means of the immunoSEQ Assay, a bias-controlled multiplex PCR. The original pipeline was this. Nucleated cell counts per sample were estimated from amplification of reference gene primers within the assay. To quantify the absolute abundance of each unique TCRbeta CDR3 rearrangement, sequence reads were collapsed and filtered. For each sample, productive Simpson clonality was calculated as the square root of Simpson's diversity index across productive rearrangements. TCRdb stores this immuneACCESS table with in-frame sequences only. Part of the clones is absent; in the studies checked, under half of the shortfall reflects unresolved V genes, and no reason is known for the rest. The V and J calls and clone size come from that table; D and trimming were worked out from the DNA. Across this sample there are roughly 30,000 clones, with 85% seen only once. About 14% of the sample comes from the top ten.

This sample stems from a study of blood T cell repertoires in COVID-19 (dated by TCRdb to about 2020). Regarding the research as a whole: Collaborator samples came from the United States, Italy and Spain and covered acute and convalescent phases of COVID-19. The material from the prospective study consisted of cDNA or gDNA derived from T cells, B-cell-depleted T cells, or PBMCs. Deeply sampled blood TCRbeta repertoires from subjects exposed to, actively infected with, or recovered from COVID-19 were included in the dataset. The repertoires were released in a freely available public database intended as a resource for research on the immune response to SARS-CoV-2. The samples were drawn from two sources: the first 160 participants of the ongoing ImmuneRACE study, and 1,200 or so subjects contributed by 6 global collaborators. The sample metadata nearly always contained a de-identified subject ID, COVID-19 status, age in years and sex. HLA class I and class II types, where available, came from metadata supplied by the sample provider rather than from assay-based typing. Paper-wide results and their limitations: The amount of clinical and demographic metadata varied by source and participant and was provided uncurated.

Trimming accounts for 7 bases at V and 1 base at J, while the number of junction bases matched to no gene is 4. The CDR3 goes from the cysteine to the phenylalanine over 14 residues. Here the CDR3 DNA is all that survives: 42 bases in frame from base 1. Based on the germline V gene, the CDR1 and CDR2 sequences are MNHEY and SVGAGI. This clonotype was obtained from a human donor with acute or convalescent COVID-19. The donor label of this sample is uncertain. Sequencing input: peripheral blood. Recombination joined TRBV6-5 with TRBJ1-5, with 7 central nucleotides matching TRBD1. The CDR3 in this case is CASNPTGSNQPQHF. The DNA sequence follows: TGTGCCAGCAACCCGACAGGGAGCAATCAGCCCCAGCATTTT.